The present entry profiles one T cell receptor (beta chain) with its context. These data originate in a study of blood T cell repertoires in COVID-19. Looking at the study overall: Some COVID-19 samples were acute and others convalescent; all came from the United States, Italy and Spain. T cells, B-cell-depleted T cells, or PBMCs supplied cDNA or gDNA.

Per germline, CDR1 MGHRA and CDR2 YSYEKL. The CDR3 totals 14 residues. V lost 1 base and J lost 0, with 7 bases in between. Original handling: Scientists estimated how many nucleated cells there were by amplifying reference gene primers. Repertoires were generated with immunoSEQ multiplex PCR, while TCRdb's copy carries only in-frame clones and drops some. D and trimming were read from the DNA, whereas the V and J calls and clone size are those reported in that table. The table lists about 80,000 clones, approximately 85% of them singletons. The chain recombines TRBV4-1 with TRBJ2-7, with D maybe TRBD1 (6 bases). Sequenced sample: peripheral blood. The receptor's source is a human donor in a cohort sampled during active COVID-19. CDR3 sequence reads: CASSQARGSYEQYF. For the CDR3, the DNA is TGCGCCAGCAGCCAAGCCAGGGGCTCCTACGAGCAGTACTTC.